This TCR beta chain comes out of a study of T cells in Graves' hyperthyroidism and ophthalmopathy. Study findings and constraints: Ophthalmopathy got predicted by the model a median around 6.8 months before its onset. Most thyroid-expanded clonotypes above 0.001 were also found in blood.

On this clonotype: Its antigen is not known.

Hyperthyroidism was newly diagnosed in patients aged 18 to 65 (duration under 2 months). Amplified TCR beta CDR3 regions came from RNA transcripts. Carried out on the TCR CDR3, a first-round RT-PCR used the HTBI primer set. TCRdb called the multiplex PCR reads again in MiXCR, with one record for every CDR3 protein. In the table there are almost 600,000 distinct CDR3 sequences, more than 45% of which are singletons. The V gene lost 3 bases and the J gene lost 4 bases, with 15 bases spanning the gap. Germline V gene data show CDR1 as MNHEY and CDR2 as SMNVEV (reference sequence). CDR3 length: 15 amino acids.

The sequenced material came from peripheral blood or thyroid tissue (not recorded which). The V call is TRBV27, the J call TRBJ1-2; D is undetermined. The receptor was derived from a young woman with Graves' hyperthyroidism. The CDR3 nucleotides are TGTGCCAGCAGTTTCGACGTTGCGGCTATCTATGGCTACACCTTC. Amino acid sequence: CASSFDVAAIYGYTF.